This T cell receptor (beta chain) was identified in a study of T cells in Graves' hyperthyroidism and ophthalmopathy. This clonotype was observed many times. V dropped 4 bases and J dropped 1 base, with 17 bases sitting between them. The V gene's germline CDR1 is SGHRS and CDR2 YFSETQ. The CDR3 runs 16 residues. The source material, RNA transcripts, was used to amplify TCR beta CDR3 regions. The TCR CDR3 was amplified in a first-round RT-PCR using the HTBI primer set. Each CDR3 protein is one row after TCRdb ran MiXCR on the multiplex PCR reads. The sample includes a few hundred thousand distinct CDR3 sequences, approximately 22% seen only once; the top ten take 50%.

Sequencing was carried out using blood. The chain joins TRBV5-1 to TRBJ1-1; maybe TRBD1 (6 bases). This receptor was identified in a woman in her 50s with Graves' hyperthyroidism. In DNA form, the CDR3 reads TGCGCCAGCAGCCCAGGACAGCCAGGGGCGAACACTGAAGCTTTCTTT. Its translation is CASSPGQPGANTEAFF.